This passage covers 5 T cell receptor beta chains from one sample sequenced in a study of T cell repertoires in cytomegalovirus infection. These TCRs are of unknown antigen specificity. Each CDR3 protein is one row after TCRdb ran MiXCR on the reads. This repertoire shows approximately 770,000 distinct CDR3 sequences, roughly 28% found once; its top ten account for around 13%. The sequences come from cultured CD8+ T cells from PBMCs, collected from culture after CMV antigen stimulation. Every receptor here comes from a human donor in good health (CMV status not recorded). Some clones in this sample may be carry-over from other donors' samples.

The V call is TRBV2, the J call TRBJ2-7; no definite D call. The germline V gene has CDR1 SNHLY and CDR2 FYNNEI. The V end lost 7 bases, the J end lost 7 bases, and 14 bases lay between the germline ends. CDR3 size: 12 residues. CDR3 nucleotide sequence: TGTGCCAGCAAGGCTCCCCTGTGGGAGCAGTACTTC. Translating it yields CASKAPLWEQYF.

The chain has TRBV2 and TRBJ2-1; no clear D gene. This CDR3 is built from 13 residues. Germline-derived CDR1 and CDR2 are SNHLY and FYNNEI. V lost 5 bases, J lost 4 bases, and 9 bases lay in between. In DNA, the CDR3 is TGTGCCAGCAGTATTACGGAATACAATGAGCAGTTCTTC. Encoded protein: CASSITEYNEQFF.

This clonotype showed up many times. The chain uses TRBV15 and TRBJ1-5; D not certain. The CDR3 covers 16 residues. The ends were cut back, 0 bases at V and 3 bases at J, with 12 bases in the middle. Germline CDR1 LNHNV, CDR2 YYDKDF (reference sequence). In nucleotides, the CDR3 is TGTGCCACCAGCAGAGATAACCCCCTAAACAATCAGCCCCAGCATTTT. It encodes CATSRDNPLNNQPQHF.

Comments on this clonotype: A read error may account for a junction end that differs from germline. The genes are TRBV28 and TRBJ1-1; D not resolved. The length of the CDR3 is 16 residues. Germline V gives CDR1 MDHEN, CDR2 SYDVKM. DNA of the CDR3: TGTGCCAGCAGTGGAAGACACCGGGTTTTGAAGACTGAAGCTTTCTTT. As protein: CASSGRHRVLKTEAFF.

The gene calls are TRBV6-5 and TRBJ2-1; D is possibly TRBD2 (6 bases). This CDR3 spans 15 amino acids. The V end lost 0 bases, the J end lost 7 bases, and 13 bases lay between the germline ends. Germline CDR1 and CDR2: MNHEY and SVGAGI. This CDR3 is CASSYSRSGGNEQFF. The CDR3 region has the DNA TGTGCCAGCAGTTACTCCAGAAGCGGAGGGAATGAGCAGTTCTTC.